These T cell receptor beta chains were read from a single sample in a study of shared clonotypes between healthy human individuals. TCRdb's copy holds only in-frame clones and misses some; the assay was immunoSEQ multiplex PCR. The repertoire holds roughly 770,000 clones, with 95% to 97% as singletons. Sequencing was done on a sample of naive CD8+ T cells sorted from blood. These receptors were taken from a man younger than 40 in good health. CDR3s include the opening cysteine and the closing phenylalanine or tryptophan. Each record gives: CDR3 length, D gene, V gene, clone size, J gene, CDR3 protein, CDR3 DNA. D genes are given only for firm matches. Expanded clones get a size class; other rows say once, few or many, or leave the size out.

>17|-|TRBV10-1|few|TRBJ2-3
CASIPTRIPLGTDTQYF
TGCGCCAGCATCCCCACTAGAATTCCCCTGGGCACAGATACGCAGTATTTT
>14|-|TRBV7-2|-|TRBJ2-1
CASSLVPGDNEQFF
TGTGCCAGCAGCTTAGTCCCGGGGGACAATGAGCAGTTCTTC
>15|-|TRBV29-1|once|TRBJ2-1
CSVAPVGVWGNEQFF
TGCAGCGTGGCCCCAGTAGGGGTGTGGGGCAATGAGCAGTTCTTC
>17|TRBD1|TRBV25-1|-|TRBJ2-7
CASSPTSRGQGADEQYF
TGTGCCAGCAGCCCAACCTCCCGGGGACAGGGGGCCGACGAGCAGTACTTC
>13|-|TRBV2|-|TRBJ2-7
CASKPGDLYEQYF
TGTGCCAGCAAGCCAGGGGACCTCTACGAGCAGTACTTC
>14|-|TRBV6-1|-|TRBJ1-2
CASSEALQQLLRSF
TGTGCCAGCAGTGAAGCGCTTCAACAGCTGCTACGGTCTTTC
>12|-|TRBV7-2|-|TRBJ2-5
CASRLLGETQYF
TGTGCCAGCAGGCTCCTGGGGGAGACCCAGTACTTC
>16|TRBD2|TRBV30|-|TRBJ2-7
CACWGYFAGGGYEQYF
TGTGCCTGCTGGGGGTATTTTGCGGGAGGAGGGTACGAGCAGTACTTC
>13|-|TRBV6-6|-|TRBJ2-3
CASSWEGTDTQYF
TGTGCCAGCAGCTGGGAGGGCACAGATACGCAGTATTTT
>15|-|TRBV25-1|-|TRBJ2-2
CASSEWGVGTGELFF
TGTGCCAGCAGTGAATGGGGGGTTGGCACCGGGGAGCTGTTTTTT
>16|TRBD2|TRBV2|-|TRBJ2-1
CASSEGTSVRYNEQFF
TGTGCCAGCAGTGAAGGGACTAGCGTTAGATACAATGAGCAGTTCTTC
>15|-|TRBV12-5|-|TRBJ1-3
CASGLGDNSGNTIYF
TGTGCTAGTGGCCTCGGGGACAACTCTGGAAACACCATATATTTT
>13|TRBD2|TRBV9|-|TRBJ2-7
CASSPGLVYEQYF
TGTGCCAGCAGCCCGGGACTAGTTTACGAGCAGTACTTC
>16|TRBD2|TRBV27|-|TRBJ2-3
CASSLTSGSYADTQYF
TGTGCCAGCAGTTTAACTAGCGGGAGTTATGCAGATACGCAGTATTTT
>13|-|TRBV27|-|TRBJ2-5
CASSRAGLLAQYF
TGTGCCAGCAGTCGGGCGGGTCTTCTGGCCCAGTACTTC
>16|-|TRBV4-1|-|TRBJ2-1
CASSQVLVFSNNEQFF
TGCGCCAGCAGCCAGGTGCTAGTGTTCTCAAACAATGAGCAGTTCTTC
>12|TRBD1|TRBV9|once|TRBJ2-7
CASSPQGAEQYF
TGTGCCAGCAGCCCTCAGGGGGCCGAGCAGTACTTC
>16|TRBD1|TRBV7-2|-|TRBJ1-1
CASSLSRTGTNTEAFF
TGTGCCAGCAGCTTATCCCGGACAGGGACGAACACTGAAGCTTTCTTT
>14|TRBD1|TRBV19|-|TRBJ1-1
CASSMFQGATEAFF
TGTGCCAGTAGTATGTTCCAGGGGGCCACTGAAGCTTTCTTT
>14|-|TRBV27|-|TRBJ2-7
CASSAGGPSYEQYF
TGTGCCAGCAGTGCCGGGGGCCCTTCCTACGAGCAGTACTTC
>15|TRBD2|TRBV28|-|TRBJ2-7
CASSPGGTSGYEQYF
TGTGCCAGCAGTCCCGGAGGGACTAGCGGCTACGAGCAGTACTTC
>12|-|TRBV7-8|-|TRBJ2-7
CASSGSGYEQYF
TGTGCCAGCAGCGGATCGGGCTATGAGCAGTACTTC
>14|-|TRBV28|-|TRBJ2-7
CASIKGIGSYEQYF
TGTGCCAGCATCAAGGGCATAGGCTCCTACGAGCAGTACTTC
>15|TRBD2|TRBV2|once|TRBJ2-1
CANPLLGLADNEQFF
TGTGCCAACCCCCTTCTGGGACTAGCGGACAATGAGCAGTTCTTC
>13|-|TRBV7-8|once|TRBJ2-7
CASSPRPANEQYF
TGTGCCAGCAGCCCCAGGCCGGCTAACGAGCAGTACTTC
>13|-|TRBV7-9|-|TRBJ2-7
CASSLPTGRGQYF
TGTGCCAGCAGCTTACCGACAGGTCGCGGGCAGTACTTC
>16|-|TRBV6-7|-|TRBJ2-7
CASSYAIRESAYEQYF
TGTGCCAGCAGTTATGCCATACGGGAGAGCGCCTACGAGCAGTACTTC
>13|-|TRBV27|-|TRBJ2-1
CASSFSRANEQFF
TGTGCCAGCAGTTTTAGTCGGGCCAATGAGCAGTTCTTC
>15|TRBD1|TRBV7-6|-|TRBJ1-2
CASSLTGGADYGYTF
TGTGCCAGCAGCCTTACAGGGGGAGCGGACTATGGCTACACCTTC
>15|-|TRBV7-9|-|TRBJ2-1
CASPDLDSSYNEQFF
TGTGCCAGCCCGGATCTGGACAGCTCCTACAATGAGCAGTTCTTC
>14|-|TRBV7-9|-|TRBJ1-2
CASSLATALHGYTF
TGTGCCAGCAGCTTAGCGACGGCTTTGCATGGCTACACCTTC
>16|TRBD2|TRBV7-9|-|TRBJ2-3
CASSSPLAGLADTQYF
TGTGCCAGCAGCTCCCCCTTAGCGGGATTGGCAGATACGCAGTATTTT
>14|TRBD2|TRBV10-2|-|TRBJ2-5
CASAGLGEIETQYF
TGCGCCAGCGCGGGACTAGGGGAAATTGAGACCCAGTACTTC
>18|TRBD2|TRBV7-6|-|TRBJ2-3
CASSSPGRGSSKWDTQYF
TGTGCCAGCAGCTCCCCCGGGAGGGGGAGTTCCAAGTGGGATACGCAGTATTTT
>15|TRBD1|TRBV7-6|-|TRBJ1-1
CASSSGQGANTEAFF
TGTGCCAGCAGCTCAGGACAGGGGGCGAACACTGAAGCTTTCTTT
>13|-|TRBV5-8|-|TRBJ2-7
CASSFLGTYEQYF
TGTGCCAGCAGCTTCTTGGGTACCTACGAGCAGTACTTC
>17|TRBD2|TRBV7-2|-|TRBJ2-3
CASSLAAGGPSTDTQYF
TGTGCCAGCAGCTTAGCGGCGGGAGGGCCTAGCACAGATACGCAGTATTTT
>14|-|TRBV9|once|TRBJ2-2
CASSQGAETGELFF
TGTGCCAGCAGCCAGGGAGCGGAGACCGGGGAGCTGTTTTTT
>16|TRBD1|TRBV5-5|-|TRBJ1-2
CASSPDFRDRIYGYTF
TGTGCCAGCAGCCCCGATTTCCGGGACAGGATCTATGGCTACACCTTC
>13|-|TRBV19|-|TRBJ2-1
CASSIVSGIEQFF
TGTGCCAGTAGTATAGTTTCGGGGATTGAGCAGTTCTTC
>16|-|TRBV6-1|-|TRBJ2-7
CASSEGVEEFSYEQYF
TGTGCCAGCAGTGAAGGTGTAGAAGAATTCTCCTACGAGCAGTACTTC
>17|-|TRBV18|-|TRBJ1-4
CASSPELGRLANEKLFF
TGTGCCAGCTCACCGGAGTTGGGGCGCTTAGCTAATGAAAAACTGTTTTTT
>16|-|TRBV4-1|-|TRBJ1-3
CASSQVGLRSGNTIYF
TGCGCCAGCAGCCAAGTTGGGCTGCGCTCTGGAAACACCATATATTTT
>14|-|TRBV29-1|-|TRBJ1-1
CSVDGSVLNTEAFF
TGCAGCGTTGATGGCTCTGTTCTGAACACTGAAGCTTTCTTT
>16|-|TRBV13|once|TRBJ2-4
CASSLQEGAIKNIQYF
TGTGCCAGCAGCTTGCAAGAAGGAGCGATCAAAAACATTCAGTACTTC
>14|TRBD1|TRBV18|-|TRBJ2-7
CASSPPTGLGEQYF
TGTGCCAGCTCACCGCCGACAGGGCTGGGGGAGCAGTACTTC
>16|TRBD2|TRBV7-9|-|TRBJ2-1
CASSLPASGIKGEQFF
TGTGCCAGCAGCTTACCTGCTAGCGGGATTAAGGGTGAGCAGTTCTTC
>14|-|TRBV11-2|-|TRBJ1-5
CASSLAASNQPQHF
TGTGCCAGCAGCTTAGCTGCTAGCAATCAGCCCCAGCATTTT
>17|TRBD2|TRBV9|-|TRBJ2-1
CASSVAALAEIYNEQFF
TGTGCCAGCAGCGTAGCTGCCCTAGCGGAAATCTACAATGAGCAGTTCTTC
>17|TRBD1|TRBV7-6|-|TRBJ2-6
CASLGQGLISGANVLTF
TGTGCCAGCCTGGGACAGGGACTTATCTCTGGGGCCAACGTCCTGACTTTC
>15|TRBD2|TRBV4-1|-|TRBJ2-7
CASSQEASGTYEQYF
TGCGCCAGCAGCCAAGAGGCTAGCGGGACCTACGAGCAGTACTTC
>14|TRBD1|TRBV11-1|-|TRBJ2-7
CASSSGTGLYEQYF
TGTGCCAGCAGCTCCGGGACAGGGTTGTATGAGCAGTACTTC
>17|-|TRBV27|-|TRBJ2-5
CASSVLPPGNFQETQYF
TGTGCCAGCAGCGTACTACCCCCAGGGAACTTCCAAGAGACCCAGTACTTC
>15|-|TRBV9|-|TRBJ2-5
CASSVGMEPQETQYF
TGTGCCAGCAGCGTAGGAATGGAACCCCAAGAGACCCAGTACTTC
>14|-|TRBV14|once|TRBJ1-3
CASSQSGVGNTIYF
TGTGCCAGCAGCCAATCGGGTGTCGGAAACACCATATATTTT